Below, 27 T cell receptor beta chains from the same sample are listed, as sequenced in a study of blood T cells in healthy people across ages. Through a sample-barcoded 5' primer and a J-beta primer mix, a second PCR was run for about 6 to 11 cycles. MiXCR, applied by TCRdb to the 5' RACE reads, yields one record per CDR3 protein. The table includes hundreds of thousands of distinct CDR3 sequences, under 35% detected once. The specimen sequenced was blood. The receptors stem from a woman of 80 years or more in good health.

The rearrangement uses TRBV4-1 and TRBJ1-2; 7 positions match TRBD1. V dropped 6 bases and J dropped 4; count of bases not matched to a gene: 8. In germline, CDR1 is MGHRA, CDR2 YSYEKL. This CDR3 region has 14 residues. The CDR3 spells CASRDRAGSYGYTF. CDR3 bases: TGCGCCAGCAGAGACAGGGCCGGGAGCTATGGCTACACCTTC.

In its sample, this clonotype was seen a few times. A much bigger clone sits one base away, suggesting this may be a read error. This chain joins TRBV7-2 and TRBJ2-7; 8 bases align to TRBD1. The CDR3 is 17 residues long. CDR1 and CDR2 (germline): SGHTA, FQGNSA. The J segment lost 7 bases and the V segment lost 5 bases, leaving 19 bases of the junction unmatched. The CDR3: CASSPTGDSFSYNEQYF. Written as DNA, the CDR3 is TGTGCCAGCAGCCCGACAGGGGACAGCTTCTCCTACAATGAGCAGTACTTC.

This clonotype was detected a few times. The chain recombines TRBV11-3 with TRBJ2-1; 8 positions match TRBD2. Trimming took 1 base from V and 3 from J; bases not matched to a gene: 5. Germline loops: CDR1 SGHNT, CDR2 YENEEA. The CDR3 length is 16 residues. The CDR3 coding sequence is TGTGCCAGCAGCTTAGGTATTAGCGGGGACTACAATGAGCAGTTCTTC. It specifies CASSLGISGDYNEQFF. Using reference TRBV11-3 and TRBJ2-1 for the parts outside the CDR3, the full variable domain is EAGVVQSPRYKIIEKKQPVAFWCNPISGHNTLYWYLQNLGQGPELLIRYENEEAVDDSQLPKDRFSAERLKGVDSTLKIQPAELGDSAVYLCASSLGISGDYNEQFFGPGTRLTVL.

About this clonotype itself: A single base separates this from a much larger clone, so it may be a read error. The chain has TRBV7-2 and TRBJ1-2; 7 nucleotides line up with TRBD1. From germline, CDR1 is SGHTA and CDR2 FQGNSA. J lost 2 bases, V lost 5 bases, and 8 bases had no gene match. This CDR3 has 15 amino acids. CDR3 loop: CASSQEGQANYGYTF. In DNA, the CDR3 is TGTGCCAGCAGCCAGGAAGGACAGGCGAACTATGGCTACACCTTC. Supplemented by reference TRBV7-2 and TRBJ1-2, the full variable domain reads GAGVSQSPSNKVTEKGKDVELRCDPISGHTALYWYRQSLGQGLEFLIYFQGNSAPDKSGLPSDRFSAERTGGSVSTLTIQRTQQEDSAVYLCASSQEGQANYGYTFGSGTRLTVV.

The rearrangement links TRBV7-9 to TRBJ2-5; a possible D gene is TRBD2 (6 bases). Trimming shortened V by 7 bases and J by 5 bases, and 17 bases separated the two germline ends. Germline V CDR1 and CDR2: SEHNR, FQNEAQ (reference sequence). The CDR3 sequence is 14 residues long. This CDR3 reads CASKVAARGETQYF. CDR3 in DNA: TGTGCCAGCAAAGTAGCGGCTCGAGGGGAGACCCAGTACTTC.

This clonotype was seen a few times. V and J are TRBV18 and TRBJ2-7; D is perhaps TRBD1 (6 bases). Trimming stripped 5 bases from V and 12 bases from J, with 14 bases between. This CDR3 spans 11 amino acids. Germline V gives CDR1 KGHSH, CDR2 LQKENI. The CDR3 here is CASSSYRVPYF. CDR3 nucleotide sequence: TGTGCCAGCTCATCCTACAGGGTACCGTACTTC.

The chain employs TRBV5-1 and TRBJ2-7; TRBD2 is a possible D gene (5 bases). Per the germline V gene, CDR1 is SGHRS and CDR2 is YFSETQ. The CDR3 length is 12 residues. Trimming removed 4 bases from V and 4 bases from J, with 9 bases in between. CDR3: CASSHGVYEQYF. CDR3 DNA: TGCGCCAGCAGCCACGGGGTATACGAGCAGTACTTC.

As regards this clonotype: The junction shows a germline mismatch at one end, possibly a read error. The chain recombines TRBV9 with TRBJ2-3; D is perhaps TRBD2 (6 bases). There are 15 residues in the CDR3. The germline V gene encodes CDR1 SGDLS and CDR2 YYNGEE. The CDR3 here is CASNVEGRRVDTQYF. The CDR3 nucleotides are TGTGCCAGCAACGTAGAGGGTAGGAGGGTAGATACGCAGTATTTT.

The V and J genes are TRBV6-5 and TRBJ1-6; 8 nucleotides agree with TRBD1. The trim removed 8 bases at V and 8 bases at J, leaving 11 bases unmatched. The CDR3 contains 15 residues. Germline CDR1 reads MNHEY; CDR2 reads SVGAGI. The CDR3 region is CASGRSGTGDSPLHF. In nucleotides, the CDR3 is TGTGCCAGCGGAAGATCCGGGACAGGTGATTCACCCCTCCACTTT.

This clonotype was seen repeatedly, ten times or more. The rearrangement joins TRBV9 to TRBJ2-4; 11 bases fit TRBD1. The CDR3 runs 14 residues. The V segment lost 4 bases and the J segment 6 bases; nucleotides outside the gene matches: 3. Germline loops: CDR1 SGDLS, CDR2 YYNGEE. The CDR3 nucleotides read TGTGCCAGCAGCTCCGGGACAGGGGGAAACATTCAGTACTTC. It encodes CASSSGTGGNIQYF.

The sample holds many counts of this clonotype. The V call is TRBV7-2, the J call TRBJ2-1; a possible D gene is TRBD2 (6 bases). V lost 1 base, J lost 2 bases, and 9 bases lay in between. Looked up from germline, CDR1 is SGHTA and CDR2 is FQGNSA. This CDR3 has 15 residues. DNA for the CDR3: TGTGCCAGCAGCTTAGGGCGGGGCCCCTACAATGAGCAGTTCTTC. Translating gives CASSLGRGPYNEQFF. Full variable domain (remainder filled in from reference TRBV7-2 and TRBJ2-1): GAGVSQSPSNKVTEKGKDVELRCDPISGHTALYWYRQSLGQGLEFLIYFQGNSAPDKSGLPSDRFSAERTGGSVSTLTIQRTQQEDSAVYLCASSLGRGPYNEQFFGPGTRLTVL.

This clonotype was seen many times. The V call is TRBV12-3 or TRBV12-4, the J call TRBJ2-4, with D possibly matching TRBD1 (6 bases). The CDR3 sequence is 13 residues long. With 0 bases removed from V and 10 bases from J, the gap between germline ends came to 10 bases. DNA of the CDR3: TGTGCCAGCAGTTTAGCGCAGGGGTCGATTCAGTACTTC. Translation: CASSLAQGSIQYF.

A remark on this clonotype: An end of the junction differs from the germline gene, which may be a read error. The chain employs TRBV7-6 and TRBJ2-5, with D hard to call. This CDR3 is built from 12 residues. Germline CDR1 is SGHVS and CDR2 is FNYEAQ. CDR3: CAGSSVQETQYF. CDR3 DNA sequence: TGTGCCGGCAGCTCAGTACAAGAGACCCAGTACTTC. Full variable domain (missing parts from reference TRBV7-6 and TRBJ2-5): GAGVSQSPRYKVTKRGQDVALRCDPISGHVSLYWYRQALGQGPEFLTYFNYEAQQDKSGLPNDRFSAERPEGSISTLTIQRTEQRDSAMYRCAGSSVQETQYFGPGTRLLVL.

The chain is built from TRBV7-9 and TRBJ1-5; 8 bases align to TRBD1. This CDR3 has 14 amino acids. The V and J ends lost 5 bases and 13 bases, in that order; junction bases with no gene match: 13. CDR1 is SEHNR and CDR2 is FQNEAQ in the germline V gene (reference sequence). CDR3 region: CASSNRGSYLEQHF. As DNA, the CDR3 is TGTGCCAGCAGCAACAGGGGGTCCTACTTAGAACAGCATTTT.

This chain connects TRBV7-2 to TRBJ2-5; D not resolved. The CDR3 is 14 amino acids. The germline V gene encodes CDR1 SGHTA and CDR2 FQGNSA. The V gene lost 5 bases and the J gene lost 4 bases, with 14 bases spanning the gap. DNA for the CDR3: TGTGCCAGCAGCCGTATCGGGTTTGGAGAGACCCAGTACTTC. Translating it yields CASSRIGFGETQYF.

The chain carries TRBV30 and TRBJ1-1; D might be TRBD1 (5 bases). This CDR3 spans 14 amino acids. From germline, CDR1 is GTSNPN and CDR2 SVGIG (reference sequence). V was pared by 3 bases and J by 4 bases, with 15 bases between. The CDR3 here is CAWRGEGLGTEAFF. The CDR3 nucleotides are TGTGCCTGGAGGGGGGAAGGGCTGGGCACTGAAGCTTTCTTT.

The sample holds one count of this clonotype. This chain connects TRBV12-3 or TRBV12-4 to TRBJ2-7; tentatively, D is TRBD1 (5 bases). The V end was cut by 6 bases, the J end by 3 bases, with 9 bases between. This CDR3 contains 12 residues. CDR3 sequence reads: CASRQGFYEQYF. The DNA of the CDR3 is TGTGCCAGCAGGCAGGGATTCTACGAGCAGTACTTC.

This clonotype has at least ten counts. Here the CDR3 DNA reads TGTGCCAGCTCCCCGCAGCGGGGGGGCCGGAATGAGCAGTTCTTC. This encodes CASSPQRGGRNEQFF. The V and J genes are TRBV2 and TRBJ2-1; 10 positions agree with TRBD2. The CDR3 extends over 15 amino acids. Per the germline V gene, CDR1 is SNHLY and CDR2 is FYNNEI. V gave up 8 bases and J gave up 7 bases; unmatched junction bases: 11.

This clonotype was seen a few times. V gene TRBV20-1 combines with J gene TRBJ1-1; TRBD1 is a possible D gene (5 bases). Germline loops: CDR1 DFQATT, CDR2 SNEGSKA (reference sequence). V gave up 6 bases and J gave up 1 base, with 18 bases separating them. The CDR3 is 15 amino acids. The CDR3 region is CSAPGGLSQNTEAFF. DNA for the CDR3: TGCAGTGCCCCCGGGGGACTCTCCCAGAACACTGAAGCTTTCTTT.

This clonotype was seen a handful of times. The chain carries TRBV6-5 and TRBJ1-4; 7 bases are shared with TRBD1. Germline trimming cut 2 bases from V and 14 bases from J; bases unmatched to any gene: 8. The CDR3 extends over 13 amino acids. Germline CDR1 reads MNHEY; CDR2 reads SVGAGI. In DNA form, the CDR3 reads TGTGCCAGCAGTTACAAGGGGGCGAGTATCCTGTTTTTT. Translation: CASSYKGASILFF.

This clonotype turned up a few times. This may come from a read error, since a much larger clone is one base off. This chain links TRBV6-2 or TRBV6-3 with TRBJ2-5; no firm D call. Germline assignment: CDR1 MNHEY and CDR2 SVGEGT. This CDR3 comprises 14 residues. V lost 5 bases, J lost 11 bases, and 21 bases lay in between. CDR3 sequence reads: CASSPPEGYNEQYF. DNA for the CDR3: TGTGCCAGCAGTCCGCCGGAAGGTTACAATGAGCAGTACTTC.

Only a few counts were recorded for this clonotype. The chain carries TRBV6-1 and TRBJ1-4, with a weak D call TRBD1 (5 bases). The CDR3 totals 14 residues. Germline CDR1 reads MNHNS; CDR2 reads SASEGT. The V gene lost 6 bases and the J gene lost 3 bases, with 11 bases spanning the gap. CDR3 in DNA: TGTGCCAGCAGAAGACGGGGGGCTAATGAAAAACTGTTTTTT. Translated, it gives CASRRRGANEKLFF.

V and J are TRBV7-2 and TRBJ1-3; TRBD1 matches at 9 bases. The V gene's germline CDR1 is SGHTA and CDR2 FQGNSA. This CDR3 is built from 14 residues. V shed 5 bases and J 5 bases; nucleotides not matched to a gene: 4. CDR3 nucleotide sequence: TGTGCCAGCAGCCCGGGACAGGGCAGAAACACCATATATTTT. Translating it yields CASSPGQGRNTIYF.

The table lists this clonotype with many counts. The chain links TRBV7-2 to TRBJ2-7; D is unclear. CDR3 length equals 15 residues. Germline V gives CDR1 SGHTA, CDR2 FQGNSA. The V and J ends lost 2 bases and 3 bases respectively, with 14 bases between them. The CDR3 DNA is TGTGCCAGCAGCTTATCAGTGGGGTTGGACTACGAGCAGTACTTC. It encodes CASSLSVGLDYEQYF. Full variable domain (remainder filled in from reference TRBV7-2 and TRBJ2-7): GAGVSQSPSNKVTEKGKDVELRCDPISGHTALYWYRQSLGQGLEFLIYFQGNSAPDKSGLPSDRFSAERTGGSVSTLTIQRTQQEDSAVYLCASSLSVGLDYEQYFGPGTRLTVT.

This sequence joins TRBV12-3 or TRBV12-4 and TRBJ2-4, with 14 nucleotides matching TRBD2. V trimming: 5 bases; J trimming: 8 bases; junction bases outside the gene matches: 8. There are 16 residues in the CDR3. DNA of the CDR3: TGTGCCAGCAGTGGGACTAGCGGGGGTCGTGGGGACATTCAGTACTTC. Translation: CASSGTSGGRGDIQYF.

This clonotype appeared many times. The chain joins TRBV4-3 to TRBJ1-1; TRBD1 agrees at 7 bases. Germline V gene data show CDR1 as LGHNA and CDR2 as YSLEER. V shed 4 bases and J 4 bases; nucleotides not matched to a gene: 9. The CDR3 is 15 amino acids. The CDR3 DNA reads as TGCGCCAGCAGCCTTACCGGGACAGTAATCACTGAAGCTTTCTTT. Its translation: CASSLTGTVITEAFF.

The table lists this clonotype with a few counts. Since a much larger clone is just one base distant, this may be a read error. The chain couples TRBV29-1 to TRBJ2-3, with D hard to call. Germline loops: CDR1 SQVTM, CDR2 ANQGSEA. V was trimmed by 7 bases and J by 3 bases, leaving 11 bases between them. CDR3 length: 12 residues. The CDR3 nucleotides read TGCAGCGGCGCCAGCCTAACAGATACGCAGTATTTT. Its translation: CSGASLTDTQYF.